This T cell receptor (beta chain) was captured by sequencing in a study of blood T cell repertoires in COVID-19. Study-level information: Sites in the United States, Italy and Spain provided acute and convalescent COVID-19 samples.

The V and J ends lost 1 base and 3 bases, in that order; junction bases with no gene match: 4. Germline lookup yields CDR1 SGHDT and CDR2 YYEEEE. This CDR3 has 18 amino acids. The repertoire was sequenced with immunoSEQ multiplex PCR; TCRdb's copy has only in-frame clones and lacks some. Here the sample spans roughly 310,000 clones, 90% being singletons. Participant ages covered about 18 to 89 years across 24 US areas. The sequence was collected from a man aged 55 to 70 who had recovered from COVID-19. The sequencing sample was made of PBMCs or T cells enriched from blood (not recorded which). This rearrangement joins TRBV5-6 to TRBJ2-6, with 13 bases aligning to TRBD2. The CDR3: CASSLTSGGAYGANVLTF. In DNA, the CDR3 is TGTGCCAGCAGCTTGACTAGCGGGGGGGCTTATGGGGCCAACGTCCTGACTTTC.